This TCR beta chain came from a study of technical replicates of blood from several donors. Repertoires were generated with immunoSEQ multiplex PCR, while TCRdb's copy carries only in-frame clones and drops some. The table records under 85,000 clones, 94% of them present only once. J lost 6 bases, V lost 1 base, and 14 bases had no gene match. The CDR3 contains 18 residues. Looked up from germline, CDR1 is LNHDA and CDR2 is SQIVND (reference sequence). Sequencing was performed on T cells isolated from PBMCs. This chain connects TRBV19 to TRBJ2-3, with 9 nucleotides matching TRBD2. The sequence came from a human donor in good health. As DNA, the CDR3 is TGTGCCAGTAGTATAGGGGGAGGCGGCGGGGGGGCCTTGGATACGCAGTATTTT. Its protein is CASSIGGGGGGALDTQYF. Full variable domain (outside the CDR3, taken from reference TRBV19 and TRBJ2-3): DGGITQSPKYLFRKEGQNVTLSCEQNLNHDAMYWYRQDPGQGLRLIYYSQIVNDFQKGDIAEGYSVSREKKESFPLTVTSAQKNPTAFYLCASSIGGGGGGALDTQYFGPGTRLTVL.